Listed here are 5 T cell receptor beta chains from one sample, sequenced in a study of response to subunit inactivated influenza vaccine. In TCRdb, the RT-PCR reads were re-called with MiXCR into one record per CDR3 protein. Of over 650,000 distinct CDR3 sequences listed, about 18% are singletons. Sample: PBMCs from blood, taken more than 4 days after vaccination. Every receptor here comes from a man aged 45-60 years who received an inactivated influenza vaccine.

V gene TRBV6-2 or TRBV6-3 combines with J gene TRBJ1-5; 10 nucleotides agree with TRBD1. This CDR3 region has 18 residues. Germline loops: CDR1 MNHEY, CDR2 SVGEGT. Germline trimming cut 3 bases from V and 5 bases from J; bases unmatched to any gene: 13. CDR3 in DNA: TGTGCCAGCAGTTATGACAGGGGGCTCCTTATTCTACATCAGCCCCAGCATTTT. Its translation is CASSYDRGLLILHQPQHF.

This clonotype was seen ten or more times. The rearrangement links TRBV10-3 to TRBJ2-5; D remains unclear. The germline gives CDR1 ENHRY, CDR2 SYGVKD. The CDR3 spans 15 residues. Trimming removed 3 bases at V and 3 bases at J, with 14 bases between. The CDR3 nucleotides read TGTGCCATCAGTGACCGCAAGATTGGGGAAGAGACCCAGTACTTC. Its protein product is CAISDRKIGEETQYF.

This clonotype came up a few times. The CDR3, as DNA: TGTGCCAGCAGCTCGCCGTGGACAGGGAAGGGCGAGCAGTACTTC. It yields the protein CASSSPWTGKGEQYF. The chain links TRBV5-5 to TRBJ2-7; 8 positions match TRBD1. The CDR3 consists of 15 residues. Per the germline V gene, CDR1 is SGHKS and CDR2 is YYEKEE (reference sequence). J was trimmed by 6 bases and V by 3 bases; bases with no gene match: 11. Looking up the rest from reference TRBV5-5 and TRBJ2-7 gives the full variable domain: DAGVTQSPTHLIKTRGQQVTLRCSPISGHKSVSWYQQVLGQGPQFIFQYYEKEERGRGNFPDRFSARQFPNYSSELNVNALLLGDSALYLCASSSPWTGKGEQYFGPGTRLTVT.

This clonotype was detected a few times. The chain employs TRBV10-3 and TRBJ2-3; 8 bases align to TRBD2. Germline CDR1 reads ENHRY; CDR2 reads SYGVKD. V lost 7 bases, J lost 2 bases, and 8 bases stayed unmatched. This CDR3 region has 15 residues. The chain's CDR3 is CAITPGRGITDTQYF. CDR3 sequence (DNA): TGTGCCATCACCCCCGGGAGGGGAATCACAGATACGCAGTATTTT.

This clonotype was seen only a few times. This chain connects TRBV9 to TRBJ2-5; D unresolved. CDR1 SGDLS and CDR2 YYNGEE come from the germline V gene. The CDR3 has 14 residues. The V end lost 3 bases, the J end lost 8 bases, and 17 bases lay between the germline ends. In nucleotides, the CDR3 is TGTGCCAGCAGCGCCAACCTCGAGTTGGATACCCAGTACTTC. This gives the protein CASSANLELDTQYF.